This T cell receptor (beta chain) was sequenced for a study of blood T cell repertoires in COVID-19. Turning to the study itself: COVID-19 samples collected from the United States, Italy and Spain covered acute and convalescent phases. In each case, the material was cDNA or gDNA derived from T cells, B-cell-depleted T cells, or PBMCs.

Methods used by the authors: Scientists estimated how many nucleated cells there were by amplifying reference gene primers. Using immunoSEQ multiplex PCR, the repertoire was profiled, and TCRdb retains in-frame clones only, with some absent. V and J calls plus clone size are reproduced from that table; the DNA served to infer D and trimming. The table includes hundreds of thousands of clones, roughly 90% detected once. Turning to this clone: The junction does not match germline at one end; this may be a read error.

Per the germline V gene, CDR1 is SSHAT and CDR2 is FNYEAQ (reference sequence). The CDR3 runs 15 residues. The clonotype comes from a woman aged 40 to 49 who had recovered from COVID-19. The material sequenced was peripheral blood. The V and J genes are TRBV7-7 and TRBJ2-7; TRBD1 agrees at 9 bases. The CDR3 nucleotides read TGTGCTAGCAGCTCCCACATCGGGACAGGGTACGAGCAGTACTTC. Amino acids: CASSSHIGTGYEQYF.